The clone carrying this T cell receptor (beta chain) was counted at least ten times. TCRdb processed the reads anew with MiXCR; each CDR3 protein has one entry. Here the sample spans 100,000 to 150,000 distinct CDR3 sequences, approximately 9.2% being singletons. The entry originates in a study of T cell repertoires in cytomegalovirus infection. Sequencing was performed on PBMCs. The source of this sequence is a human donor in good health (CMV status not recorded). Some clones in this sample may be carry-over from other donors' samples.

The CDR3 coding sequence is TGCGCCAGCAGTGTCGCGGAAGCCGGGGAGCTGTTTTTT. The encoded protein is CASSVAEAGELFF. The chain uses TRBV10-2 and TRBJ2-2; D is undetermined. From germline, CDR1 is WSHSY and CDR2 SAAADI. Between the trimmed V and J ends, which lost 4 bases and 6 bases, there was a span of 9 bases. The CDR3 consists of 13 residues.